The 13 T cell receptor beta chains given below trace back to one sample, sequenced in a study of blood T cell repertoires in COVID-19. Only in-frame clones appear in the TCRdb table, and some are missing; sequencing was by immunoSEQ multiplex PCR. The top ten clones hold approximately 0.7% of a sample with 450,000 to 600,000 clones, approximately 90% of them seen once. The specimen sequenced was PBMCs or T cells enriched from blood (not recorded which). These receptors were collected from a woman aged 18-30 years who had recovered from COVID-19.

This rearrangement joins TRBV4-1 to TRBJ1-1; TRBD1 aligns across 7 bases. The CDR3 consists of 16 residues. CDR1 and CDR2 from the germline V gene are MGHRA and YSYEKL. With 0 bases clipped from V and 6 bases from J, the junction kept 10 bases outside the gene matches. CDR3 sequence (DNA): TGCGCCAGCAGCCAAGATGTGTCAGGGGGAGTCCCTGAAGCTTTCTTT. This translates into CASSQDVSGGVPEAFF.

The rearrangement uses TRBV2 and TRBJ1-5; possible D gene TRBD1, 5 bases. V lost 8 bases, J lost 0 bases, and 11 bases lay in between. Germline V CDR1 and CDR2: SNHLY, FYNNEI. This CDR3 is built from 14 residues. The CDR3 DNA follows: TGTGCCAGCGGGAAGGGGTCTAGCAATCAGCCCCAGCATTTT. Its protein is CASGKGSSNQPQHF.

V is TRBV6-2 or TRBV6-3 and J is TRBJ2-7, with D perhaps matching TRBD2 (6 bases). Germline loops: CDR1 MNHEY, CDR2 SVGEGT. The V and J ends lost 6 bases and 2 bases respectively, with 14 bases between them. The CDR3 has 14 amino acids. The CDR3 here is CASSPAGGPYEQYF. DNA for the CDR3: TGTGCCAGCAGCCCTGCCGGGGGACCCTACGAGCAGTACTTC.

The V call is TRBV10-1, the J call TRBJ1-2; 11 bases map to TRBD1. V shed 0 bases and J 8 bases; nucleotides not matched to a gene: 8. The CDR3 covers 16 residues. Germline CDR1 and CDR2: WNHNN and SYGVQD (reference sequence). CDR3 sequence (DNA): TGCGCCAGCAGTGAGTCAGTGGACAGGGGGCCTGGAGGCTACACCTTC. The encoded protein is CASSESVDRGPGGYTF.

The V and J genes are TRBV28 and TRBJ2-3, with 9 bases lining up with TRBD2. V lost 4 bases and J lost 8; bases outside the gene matches: 10. The CDR3 contains 15 residues. The germline V gene encodes CDR1 MDHEN and CDR2 SYDVKM. In DNA form, the CDR3 reads TGTGCCAGCAGTTCCCCGGCGGGGGGGCCAAGTACGCAGTATTTT. Translating gives CASSSPAGGPSTQYF.

The chain uses TRBV12-5 and TRBJ2-6; a weak D match, TRBD2 (5 bases). V was trimmed by 2 bases and J by 0 bases, leaving 11 bases between them. The CDR3 covers 17 residues. The V gene's germline CDR1 is LGHNT and CDR2 FRNRAP. CDR3: CASGLRPGFSGANVLTF. The CDR3 nucleotides are TGTGCTAGTGGTTTGAGGCCGGGATTCTCTGGGGCCAACGTCCTGACTTTC.

The V and J genes are TRBV27 and TRBJ1-6, with a tentative D call TRBD1 (5 bases). Between the trimmed V and J ends, which lost 2 bases and 3 bases, there was a span of 17 bases. This CDR3 contains 18 residues. In germline, CDR1 is MNHEY, CDR2 SMNVEV (reference sequence). The CDR3 reads CASSLRVREGYYNSPLHF. As DNA, the CDR3 is TGTGCCAGCAGTTTAAGGGTCAGGGAAGGGTACTATAATTCACCCCTCCACTTT.

CDR3: CASSHTGSYEQYF. The CDR3 coding sequence is TGTGCCAGCAGTCATACAGGGTCCTACGAGCAGTACTTC. V and J are TRBV28 and TRBJ2-7, with D possibly being TRBD1 (6 bases). Germline CDR1 MDHEN, CDR2 SYDVKM. The CDR3 has 13 amino acids. Trimming cost V 5 bases and J 1 base, with 9 bases left between them. Together with reference TRBV28 and TRBJ2-7, the CDR3 gives the full variable domain: DVKVTQSSRYLVKRTGEKVFLECVQDMDHENMFWYRQDPGLGLRLIYFSYDVKMKEKGDIPEGYSVSREKKERFSLILESASTNQTSMYLCASSHTGSYEQYFGPGTRLTVT.

This clone was found many times. The chain uses TRBV3-1 (or the pseudogene TRBV3-2) and TRBJ1-2; the match to TRBD1 covers 9 bases. The CDR3 has 15 amino acids. The germline V gene encodes CDR1 LGHDT and CDR2 YNNKEL (reference sequence). V lost 4 bases to trimming and J lost 6 bases; unmatched junction nucleotides: 9. The CDR3 DNA reads as TGTGCCAGCAGCCCACCGGGACAGGGAGGGAATGGCTACACCTTC. As protein: CASSPPGQGGNGYTF.

The chain is built from TRBV30 and TRBJ2-7; 10 nucleotides line up with TRBD1. Germline CDR1 GTSNPN, CDR2 SVGIG (reference sequence). This CDR3 is built from 15 residues. Trimming at V came to 3 bases and at J to 5 bases, leaving 10 bases not matched to a gene. CDR3 sequence reads: CAWRKGTGVPNEQYF. The DNA for the CDR3 is TGTGCCTGGAGGAAGGGGACAGGGGTCCCCAACGAGCAGTACTTC.

The chain joins TRBV6-5 to TRBJ1-1, with unresolved D. Germline-derived CDR1 and CDR2 are MNHEY and SVGAGI. Trimming cost V 7 bases and J 4 bases, with 13 bases left between them. The CDR3 is made up of 13 amino acids. The chain's CDR3 is CASITPGGTEAFF. DNA of the CDR3: TGTGCCAGCATCACCCCGGGTGGCACTGAAGCTTTCTTT.

As regards this clone: One junction end does not reproduce the germline sequence, and a read error may be involved. The chain has TRBV7-9 and TRBJ2-2; 7 bases agree with TRBD1. Germline CDR1 SEHNR, CDR2 FQNEAQ (reference sequence). This CDR3 comprises 16 residues. The CDR3 here is CASSLAGGLNTGELFF. In DNA form, the CDR3 reads TGTGCCAGCAGCTTAGCAGGGGGCCTGAACACCGGGGAACTGTTTTTT.

This chain connects TRBV3-1 (or the pseudogene TRBV3-2) to TRBJ2-1; 8 nucleotides agree with TRBD2. The ends lost 4 bases at V and 6 bases at J; junction bases unmatched: 8. The germline V gene has CDR1 LGHDT and CDR2 YNNKEL (reference sequence). The length of the CDR3 is 15 residues. The CDR3 loop reads CASSPFVAGSNEQFF. CDR3 bases: TGTGCCAGCAGCCCGTTTGTAGCGGGGTCCAATGAGCAGTTCTTC.